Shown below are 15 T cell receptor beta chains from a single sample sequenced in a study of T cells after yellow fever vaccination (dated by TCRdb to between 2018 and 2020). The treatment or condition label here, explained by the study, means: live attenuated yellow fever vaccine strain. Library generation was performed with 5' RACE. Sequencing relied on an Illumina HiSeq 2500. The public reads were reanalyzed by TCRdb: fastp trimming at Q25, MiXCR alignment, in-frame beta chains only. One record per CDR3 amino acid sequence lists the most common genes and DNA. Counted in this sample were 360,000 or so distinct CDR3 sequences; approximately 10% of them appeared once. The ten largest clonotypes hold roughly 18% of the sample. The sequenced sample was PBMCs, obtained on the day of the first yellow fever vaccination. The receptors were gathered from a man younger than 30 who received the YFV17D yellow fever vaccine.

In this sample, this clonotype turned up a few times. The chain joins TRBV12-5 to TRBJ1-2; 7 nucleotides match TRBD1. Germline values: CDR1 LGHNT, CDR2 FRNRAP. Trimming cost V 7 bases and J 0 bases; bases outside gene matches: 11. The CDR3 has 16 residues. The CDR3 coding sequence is TGTGCTAGTGCCCTCCGGACGGGACAGACTAACTATGGCTACACCTTC. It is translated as CASALRTGQTNYGYTF.

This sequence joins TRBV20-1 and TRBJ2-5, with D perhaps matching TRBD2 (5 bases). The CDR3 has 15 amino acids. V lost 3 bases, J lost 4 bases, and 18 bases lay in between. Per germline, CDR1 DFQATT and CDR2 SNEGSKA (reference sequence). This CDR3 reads CSASGVRAAGETQYF. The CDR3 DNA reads TGCAGTGCTAGTGGGGTGCGAGCGGCGGGAGAGACCCAGTACTTC.

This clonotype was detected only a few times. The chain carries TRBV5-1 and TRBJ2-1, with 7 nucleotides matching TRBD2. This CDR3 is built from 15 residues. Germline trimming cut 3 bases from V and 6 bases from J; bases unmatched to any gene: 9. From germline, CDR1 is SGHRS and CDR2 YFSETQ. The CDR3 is CASSWRPGGVNEQFF. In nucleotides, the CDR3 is TGCGCCAGCAGCTGGCGTCCGGGGGGAGTCAATGAGCAGTTCTTC.

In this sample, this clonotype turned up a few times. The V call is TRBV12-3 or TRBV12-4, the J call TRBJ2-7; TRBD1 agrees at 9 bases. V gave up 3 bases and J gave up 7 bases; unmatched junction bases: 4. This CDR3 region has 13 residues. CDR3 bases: TGTGCCAGCAGTTTGCGGACAGGGGATGAGCAGTACTTC. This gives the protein CASSLRTGDEQYF.

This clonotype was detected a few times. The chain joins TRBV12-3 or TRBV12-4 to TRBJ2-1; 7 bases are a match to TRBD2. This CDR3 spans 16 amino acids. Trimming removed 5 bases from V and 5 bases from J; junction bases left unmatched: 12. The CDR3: CASSPRSGGGNNEQFF. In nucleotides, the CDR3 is TGTGCCAGCAGTCCCCGTTCTGGCGGGGGAAACAATGAGCAGTTCTTC.

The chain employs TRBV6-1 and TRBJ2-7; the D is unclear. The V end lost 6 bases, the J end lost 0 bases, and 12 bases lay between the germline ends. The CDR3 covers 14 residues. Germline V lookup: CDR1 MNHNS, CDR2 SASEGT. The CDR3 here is CASSGNTYSYEQYV. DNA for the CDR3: TGTGCCAGCAGCGGTAACACATACTCCTACGAGCAGTACGTC.

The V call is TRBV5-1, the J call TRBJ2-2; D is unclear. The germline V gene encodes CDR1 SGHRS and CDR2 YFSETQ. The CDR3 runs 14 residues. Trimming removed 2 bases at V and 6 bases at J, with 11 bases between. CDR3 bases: TGCGCCAGCAGCTTATCGACCGGACCCGGGGAGCTGTTTTTT. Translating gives CASSLSTGPGELFF.

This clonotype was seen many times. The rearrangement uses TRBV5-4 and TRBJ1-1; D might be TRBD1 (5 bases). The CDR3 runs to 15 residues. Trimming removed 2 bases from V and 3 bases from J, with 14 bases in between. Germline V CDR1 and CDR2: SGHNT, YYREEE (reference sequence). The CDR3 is CASSFKSGGDTEAFF. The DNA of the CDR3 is TGTGCCAGCAGCTTCAAATCGGGGGGGGACACTGAAGCTTTCTTT.

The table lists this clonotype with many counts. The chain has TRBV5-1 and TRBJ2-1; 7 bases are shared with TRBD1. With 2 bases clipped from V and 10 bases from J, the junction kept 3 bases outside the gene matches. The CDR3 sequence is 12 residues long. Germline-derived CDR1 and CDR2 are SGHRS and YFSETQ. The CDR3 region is CASSLDRAEQFF. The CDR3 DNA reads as TGCGCCAGCAGCTTAGACAGGGCGGAGCAGTTCTTC.

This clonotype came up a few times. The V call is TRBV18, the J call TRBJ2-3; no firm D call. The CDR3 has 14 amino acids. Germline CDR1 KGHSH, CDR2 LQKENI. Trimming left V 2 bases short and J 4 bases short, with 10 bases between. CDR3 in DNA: TGTGCCAGCTCACCATATAAAAGCCCAGATACGCAGTATTTT. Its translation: CASSPYKSPDTQYF.

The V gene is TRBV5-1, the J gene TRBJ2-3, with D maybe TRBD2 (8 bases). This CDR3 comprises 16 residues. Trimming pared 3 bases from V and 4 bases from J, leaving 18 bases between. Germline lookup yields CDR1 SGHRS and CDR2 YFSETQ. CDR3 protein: CASSSSGTAGADTQYF. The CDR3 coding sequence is TGCGCCAGCAGCTCATCCGGGACAGCGGGGGCAGATACGCAGTATTTT.

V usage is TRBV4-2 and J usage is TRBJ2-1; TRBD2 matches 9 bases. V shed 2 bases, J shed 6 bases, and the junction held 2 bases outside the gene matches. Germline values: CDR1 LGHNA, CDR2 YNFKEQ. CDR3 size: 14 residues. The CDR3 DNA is TGTGCCAGCAGCCAATCGCGGGGGGGCAATGAGCAGTTCTTC. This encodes CASSQSRGGNEQFF.

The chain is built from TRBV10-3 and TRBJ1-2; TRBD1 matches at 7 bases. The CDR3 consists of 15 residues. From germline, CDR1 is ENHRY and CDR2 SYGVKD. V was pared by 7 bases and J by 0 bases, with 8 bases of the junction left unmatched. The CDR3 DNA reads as TGTGCCATCACTTCGCGGGACAGTCCTAACTATGGCTACACCTTC. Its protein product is CAITSRDSPNYGYTF.

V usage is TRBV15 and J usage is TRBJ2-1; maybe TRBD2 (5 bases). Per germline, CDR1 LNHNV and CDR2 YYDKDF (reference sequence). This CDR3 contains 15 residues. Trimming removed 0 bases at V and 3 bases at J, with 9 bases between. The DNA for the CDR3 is TGTGCCACCAGCAGAGACCGGGGTATCTACAATGAGCAGTTCTTC. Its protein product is CATSRDRGIYNEQFF.

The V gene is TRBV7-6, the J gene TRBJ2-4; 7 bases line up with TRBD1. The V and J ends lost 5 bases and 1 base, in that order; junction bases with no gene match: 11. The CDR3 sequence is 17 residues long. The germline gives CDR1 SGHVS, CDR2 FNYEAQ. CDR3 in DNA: TGTGCCAGCAGCCCCGGATACGCGGACAGGGCCAAAAACATTCAGTACTTC. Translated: CASSPGYADRAKNIQYF.